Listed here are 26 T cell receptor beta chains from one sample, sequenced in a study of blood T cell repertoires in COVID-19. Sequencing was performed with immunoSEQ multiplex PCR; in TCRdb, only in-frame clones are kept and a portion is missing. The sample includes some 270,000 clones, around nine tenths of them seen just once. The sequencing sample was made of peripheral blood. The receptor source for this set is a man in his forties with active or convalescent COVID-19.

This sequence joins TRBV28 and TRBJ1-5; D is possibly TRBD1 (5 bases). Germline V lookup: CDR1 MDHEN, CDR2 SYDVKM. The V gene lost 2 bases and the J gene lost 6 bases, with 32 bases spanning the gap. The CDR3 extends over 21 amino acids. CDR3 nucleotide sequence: TGTGCCAGCAGTTTAGGGCGTCGGGGGGGATCGGGGCTCATGCCCCGTCAGCCCCAGCATTTT. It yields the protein CASSLGRRGGSGLMPRQPQHF.

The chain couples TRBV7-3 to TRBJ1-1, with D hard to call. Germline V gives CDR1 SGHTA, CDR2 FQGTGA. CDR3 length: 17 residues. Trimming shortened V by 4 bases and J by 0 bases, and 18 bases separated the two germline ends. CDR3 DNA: TGTGCCAGCAGCTCGTACGGGGTGGGAGTAATGAACACTGAAGCTTTCTTT. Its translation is CASSSYGVGVMNTEAFF.

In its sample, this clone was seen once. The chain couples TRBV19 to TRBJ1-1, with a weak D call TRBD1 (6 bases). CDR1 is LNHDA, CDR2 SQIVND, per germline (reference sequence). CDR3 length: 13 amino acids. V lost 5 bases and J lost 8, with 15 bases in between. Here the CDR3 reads CASSQNRDGEAFF. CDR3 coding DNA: TGTGCCAGTAGTCAGAACAGGGACGGGGAAGCTTTCTTT.

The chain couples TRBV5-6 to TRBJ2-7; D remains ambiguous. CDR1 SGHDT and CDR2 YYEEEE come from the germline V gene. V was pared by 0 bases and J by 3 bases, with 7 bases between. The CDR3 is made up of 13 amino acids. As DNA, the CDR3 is TGTGCCAGCAGCTTGGGCAACAGCTACGAGCAGTACTTC. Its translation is CASSLGNSYEQYF.

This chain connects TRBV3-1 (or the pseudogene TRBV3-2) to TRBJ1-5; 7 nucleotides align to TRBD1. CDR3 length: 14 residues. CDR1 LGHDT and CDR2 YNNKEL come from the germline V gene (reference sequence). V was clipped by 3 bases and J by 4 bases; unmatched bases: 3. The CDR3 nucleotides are TGTGCCAGCAGCCACAGGGGGAGAAATCAGCCCCAGCATTTT. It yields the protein CASSHRGRNQPQHF.

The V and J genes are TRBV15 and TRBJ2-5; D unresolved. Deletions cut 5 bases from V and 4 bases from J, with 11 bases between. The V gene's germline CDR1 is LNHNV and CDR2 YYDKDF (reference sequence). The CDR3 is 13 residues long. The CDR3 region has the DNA TGTGCCACCAGCTATAGCCCGACAGAGACCCAGTACTTC. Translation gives CATSYSPTETQYF.

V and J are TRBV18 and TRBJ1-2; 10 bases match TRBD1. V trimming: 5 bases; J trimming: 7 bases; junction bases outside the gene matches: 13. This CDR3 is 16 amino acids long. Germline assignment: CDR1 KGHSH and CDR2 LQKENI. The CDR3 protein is CASSTSRQGARSGYTF. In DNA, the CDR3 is TGTGCCAGCTCAACCTCGCGACAGGGGGCGCGGTCTGGCTACACCTTC.

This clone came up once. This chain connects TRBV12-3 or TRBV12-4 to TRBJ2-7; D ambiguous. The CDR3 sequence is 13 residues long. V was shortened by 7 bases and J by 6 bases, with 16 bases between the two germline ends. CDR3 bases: TGTGCCAGCAAAGAAGGCGGTCGGAGCGAGCAGTACTTC. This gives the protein CASKEGGRSEQYF.

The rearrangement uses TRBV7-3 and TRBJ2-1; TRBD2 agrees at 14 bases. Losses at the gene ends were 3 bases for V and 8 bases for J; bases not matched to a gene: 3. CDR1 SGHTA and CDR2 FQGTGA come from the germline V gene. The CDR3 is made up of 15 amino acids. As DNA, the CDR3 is TGTGCCAGCAGCTTTACGGGACTAGCGGGAGATGAGCAGTTCTTC. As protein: CASSFTGLAGDEQFF.

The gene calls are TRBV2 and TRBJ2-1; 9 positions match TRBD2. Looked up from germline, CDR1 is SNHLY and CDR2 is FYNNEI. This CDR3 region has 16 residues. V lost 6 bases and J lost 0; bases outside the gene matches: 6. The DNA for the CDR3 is TGTGCCAGCAGGGAAACTAGCGGGTCCTCCTACAATGAGCAGTTCTTC. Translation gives CASRETSGSSYNEQFF.

This chain's CDR3 is CASSFFRGPYEQYF. The CDR3 nucleotides read TGTGCCAGCAGCTTCTTCAGGGGACCCTACGAGCAGTACTTC. V and J are TRBV5-5 and TRBJ2-7, with a possible D match to TRBD1 (6 bases). This CDR3 is built from 14 residues. In germline, CDR1 is SGHKS, CDR2 YYEKEE (reference sequence). The V end lost 2 bases, the J end lost 2 bases, and 11 bases lay between the germline ends.

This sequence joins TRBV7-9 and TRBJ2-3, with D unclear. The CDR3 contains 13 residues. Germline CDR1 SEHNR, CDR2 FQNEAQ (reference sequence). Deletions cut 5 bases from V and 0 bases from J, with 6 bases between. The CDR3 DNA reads TGTGCCAGCAGCCTCTCTAGCACAGATACGCAGTATTTT. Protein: CASSLSSTDTQYF.

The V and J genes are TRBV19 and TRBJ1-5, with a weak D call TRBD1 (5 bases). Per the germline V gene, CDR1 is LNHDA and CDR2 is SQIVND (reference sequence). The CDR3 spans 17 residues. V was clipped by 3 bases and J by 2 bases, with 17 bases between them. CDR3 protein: CASSIATQGTGNQPQHF. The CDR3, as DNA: TGTGCCAGTAGTATTGCGACGCAGGGAACGGGCAATCAGCCCCAGCATTTT. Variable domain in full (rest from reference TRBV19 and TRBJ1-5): DGGITQSPKYLFRKEGQNVTLSCEQNLNHDAMYWYRQDPGQGLRLIYYSQIVNDFQKGDIAEGYSVSREKKESFPLTVTSAQKNPTAFYLCASSIATQGTGNQPQHFGDGTRLSIL.

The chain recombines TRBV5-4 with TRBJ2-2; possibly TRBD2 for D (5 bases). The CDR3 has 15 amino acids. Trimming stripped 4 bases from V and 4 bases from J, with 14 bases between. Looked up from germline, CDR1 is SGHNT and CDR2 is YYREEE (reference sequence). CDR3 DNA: TGTGCCAGCAGCCGTCCGTGGGCGGGCACCGGGGAGCTGTTTTTT. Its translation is CASSRPWAGTGELFF.

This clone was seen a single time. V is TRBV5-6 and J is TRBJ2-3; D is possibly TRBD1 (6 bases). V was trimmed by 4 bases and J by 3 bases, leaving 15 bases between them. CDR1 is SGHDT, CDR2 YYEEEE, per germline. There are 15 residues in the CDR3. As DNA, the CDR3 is TGTGCCAGCAGCAGCTTACAGGGCTGGACAGATACGCAGTATTTT. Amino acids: CASSSLQGWTDTQYF.

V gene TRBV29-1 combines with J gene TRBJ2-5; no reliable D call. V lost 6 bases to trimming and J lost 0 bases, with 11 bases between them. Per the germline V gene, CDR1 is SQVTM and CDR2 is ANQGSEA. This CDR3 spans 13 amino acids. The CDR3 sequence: CSVALTYQETQYF. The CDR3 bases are TGCAGCGTGGCTTTGACATACCAAGAGACCCAGTACTTC.

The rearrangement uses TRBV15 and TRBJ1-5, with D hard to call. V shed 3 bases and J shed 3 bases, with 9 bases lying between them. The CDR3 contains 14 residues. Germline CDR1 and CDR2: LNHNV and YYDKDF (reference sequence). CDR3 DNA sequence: TGTGCCACCAGCAGCTCGGGGTACAATCAGCCCCAGCATTTT. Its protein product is CATSSSGYNQPQHF.

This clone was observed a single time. The CDR3 bases are TGTGCCAGCAGCGGGAGGCTAGCGGGAGGCGAGCAGTACTTC. It encodes CASSGRLAGGEQYF. This chain joins TRBV11-2 and TRBJ2-7; 11 nucleotides align to TRBD2. The V and J ends lost 5 bases and 6 bases, in that order; junction bases with no gene match: 6. The CDR3 consists of 14 residues. Germline CDR1 reads SGHAT; CDR2 reads FQNNGV.

CDR3 coding DNA: TGTGCCAGCAGCTTGGGCTTCGGACAGGTTTCCGAGCAGTACTTC. It yields the protein CASSLGFGQVSEQYF. The V call is TRBV5-6, the J call TRBJ2-7; 7 nucleotides align to TRBD1. In germline, CDR1 is SGHDT, CDR2 YYEEEE. Trimming took 0 bases from V and 6 from J; bases not matched to a gene: 9. CDR3 length equals 15 residues.

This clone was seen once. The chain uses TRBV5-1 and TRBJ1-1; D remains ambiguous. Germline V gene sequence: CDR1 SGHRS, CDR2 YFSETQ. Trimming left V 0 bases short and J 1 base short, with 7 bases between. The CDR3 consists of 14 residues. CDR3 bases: TGCGCCAGCAGCTTGGTGTCAGAGAACACTGAAGCTTTCTTT. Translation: CASSLVSENTEAFF.

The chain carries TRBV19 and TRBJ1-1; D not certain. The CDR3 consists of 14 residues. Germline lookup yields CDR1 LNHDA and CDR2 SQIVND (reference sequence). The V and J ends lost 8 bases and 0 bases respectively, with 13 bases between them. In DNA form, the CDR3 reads TGTGCCAGTTCCCGAGGGTCCTTGAACACTGAAGCTTTCTTT. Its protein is CASSRGSLNTEAFF.

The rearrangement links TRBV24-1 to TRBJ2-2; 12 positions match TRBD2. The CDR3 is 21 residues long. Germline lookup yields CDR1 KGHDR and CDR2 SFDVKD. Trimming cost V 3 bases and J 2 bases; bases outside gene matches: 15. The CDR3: CATSDPGAGLAGLSNTGELFF. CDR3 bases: TGTGCCACCAGTGATCCCGGGGCGGGACTAGCGGGCTTAAGTAACACCGGGGAGCTGTTTTTT.

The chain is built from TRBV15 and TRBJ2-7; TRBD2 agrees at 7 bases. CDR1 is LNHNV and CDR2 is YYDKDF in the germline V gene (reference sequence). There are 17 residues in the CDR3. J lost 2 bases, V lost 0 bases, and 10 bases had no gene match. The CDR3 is CATSRDERGFLTYEQYF. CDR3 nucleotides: TGTGCCACCAGCAGAGATGAGCGGGGCTTCCTGACCTACGAGCAGTACTTC.

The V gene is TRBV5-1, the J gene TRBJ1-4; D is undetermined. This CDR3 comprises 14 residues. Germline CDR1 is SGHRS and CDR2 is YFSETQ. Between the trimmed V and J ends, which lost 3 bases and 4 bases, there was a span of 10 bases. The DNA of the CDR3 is TGCGCCAGCAGCTGGGCCGGGAGTAATGAAAAACTGTTTTTT. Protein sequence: CASSWAGSNEKLFF.

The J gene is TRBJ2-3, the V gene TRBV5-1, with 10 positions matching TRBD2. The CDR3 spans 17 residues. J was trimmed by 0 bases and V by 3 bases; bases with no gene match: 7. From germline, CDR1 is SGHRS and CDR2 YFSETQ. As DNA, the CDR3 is TGCGCCAGCAGCTACACCGGACTAGCGGCTAGCACAGATACGCAGTATTTT. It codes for CASSYTGLAASTDTQYF.

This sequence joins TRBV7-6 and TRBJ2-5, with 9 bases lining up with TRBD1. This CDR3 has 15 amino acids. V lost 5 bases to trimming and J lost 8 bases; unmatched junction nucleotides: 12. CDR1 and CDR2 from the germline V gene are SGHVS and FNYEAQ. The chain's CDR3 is CASSHAPGQGLTQYF. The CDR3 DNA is TGTGCCAGCAGCCACGCCCCGGGACAGGGTCTCACCCAGTACTTC.